This TCR beta chain was obtained from a study of blood T cell repertoires in COVID-19. TCRdb's copy holds only in-frame clones and misses some; the assay was immunoSEQ multiplex PCR. The sample holds 200,000 to 250,000 clones, almost 90% seen once. The sequenced material came from PBMCs or T cells enriched from blood (not recorded which). This TCR derives from a woman in her forties or fifties with acute COVID-19.

The CDR3 is CASSESSGTGYGNTIYF. The CDR3 DNA reads as TGTGCCAGCAGTGAGTCTTCAGGGACAGGGTATGGAAACACCATATATTTT. The V gene is TRBV2, the J gene TRBJ1-3; 9 bases match TRBD1. This CDR3 has 17 amino acids. V lost 3 bases and J lost 3; bases outside the gene matches: 9. In germline, CDR1 is SNHLY, CDR2 FYNNEI. The complete variable domain, with remaining parts taken from reference TRBV2 and TRBJ1-3, reads EPEVTQTPSHQVTQMGQEVILRCVPISNHLYFYWYRQILGQKVEFLVSFYNNEISEKSEIFDDQFSVERPDGSNFTLKIRSTKLEDSAMYFCASSESSGTGYGNTIYFGEGSWLTVV.